The present T cell receptor (beta chain) was sequenced within a study of cytomegalovirus exposure and HLA in healthy donors. PCR involved 60 Vbeta and 13 Jbeta primers. Measured with immunoSEQ multiplex PCR; TCRdb has only the in-frame clones, and not every one. The repertoire holds about 150,000 clones, more than 80% seen once, with 4.8% in the top ten. The trim removed 5 bases at V and 2 bases at J, leaving 6 bases unmatched. Germline values: CDR1 MNHNS, CDR2 SASEGT. This CDR3 has 15 residues. Sequencing input: PBMCs. The chain recombines TRBV6-1 with TRBJ2-1; TRBD1 agrees at 7 bases. The source of this sequence is a man younger than 35 in good health and CMV-seronegative. The CDR3 reads CASSTAGTAYNEQFF. The DNA for the CDR3 is TGTGCCAGCAGTACGGCCGGGACAGCCTACAATGAGCAGTTCTTC.